This is a list of T cell receptor beta chains from one sample in a study of cytomegalovirus exposure and HLA in healthy donors. Some clones are missing from TCRdb's copy, which holds only in-frame ones; the method was immunoSEQ multiplex PCR. This sample's table reports roughly 65,000 clones. Specimen: PBMCs. The origin of the receptors is a boy younger than 18 in good health and CMV-seronegative. Both conserved end residues are part of each CDR3. The D gene is left open where the match is weak.

>TRBV4-2|TRBJ2-2|-
CASSQLAQGVTGELFF
TGTGCCAGCAGCCAATTGGCCCAGGGTGTGACCGGGGAGCTGTTTTTT
>TRBV5-6|TRBJ2-6|-
CASSSQGVANVLTF
TGTGCCAGCAGCTCACAGGGAGTGGCCAACGTCCTGACTTTC
>TRBV20-1|TRBJ1-4|-
CSAPFNEKLFF
TGCAGTGCTCCCTTTAATGAAAAACTGTTTTTT
>TRBV29-1|TRBJ2-1|TRBD2
CSVQGKSGGGYNEQFF
TGCAGCGTTCAAGGGAAGTCCGGGGGGGGTTACAATGAGCAGTTCTTC
>TRBV11-2|TRBJ2-3|-
CASSSPITDTQYF
TGTGCCAGCAGCTCCCCCATCACAGATACGCAGTATTTT
>TRBV5-6|TRBJ1-2|TRBD1
CASSLAGTGGNYGYTF
TGTGCCAGCAGCTTGGCCGGGACAGGGGGAAACTATGGCTACACCTTC
>TRBV19|TRBJ1-5|-
CASSMGGEGQPQHF
TGTGCCAGTAGTATGGGGGGAGAGGGGCAGCCCCAGCATTTT
>TRBV2|TRBJ2-7|TRBD1
CASSEQGAYEQYF
TGTGCCAGCAGTGAACAGGGGGCCTACGAGCAGTACTTC
>TRBV5-6|TRBJ2-3|-
CASSHWTDTQYF
TGTGCCAGCAGCCACTGGACAGATACGCAGTATTTT
>TRBV19|TRBJ2-7|-
CASSMAGPPYEQYF
TGTGCCAGTAGTATGGCAGGGCCCCCCTACGAGCAGTACTTC
>TRBV2|TRBJ2-2|TRBD1
CASSQRTGGTGELFF
TGTGCCAGCAGTCAAAGGACAGGGGGCACCGGGGAGCTGTTTTTT
>TRBV5-6|TRBJ1-4|TRBD1
CASSLNNRGQGEKLFF
TGTGCCAGCAGCCTAAATAACAGGGGGCAGGGTGAAAAACTGTTTTTT
>TRBV9|TRBJ1-1|-
CASSVGRQQSRNTEAFF
TGTGCCAGCAGCGTAGGAAGACAGCAGAGTCGAAACACTGAAGCTTTCTTT
>TRBV19|TRBJ1-5|TRBD1
CASSIGQGIGNQPQHF
TGTGCCAGTAGTATTGGACAGGGGATTGGTAATCAGCCCCAGCATTTT
>TRBV18|TRBJ2-7|TRBD1
CASSPRDSYEQYF
TGTGCCAGCTCACCCCGGGACAGCTACGAGCAGTACTTC
>TRBV28|TRBJ2-5|-
CASSSSLGLQETQYF
TGTGCCAGCAGTTCCTCACTAGGGTTACAAGAGACCCAGTACTTC
>TRBV5-6|TRBJ2-7|TRBD1
CASSSTGGEQYF
TGTGCCAGCAGCTCTACAGGGGGCGAGCAGTACTTC
>TRBV19|TRBJ2-5|TRBD2
CASMASGKETQYF
TGTGCCAGTATGGCTAGCGGTAAAGAGACCCAGTACTTC
>TRBV5-8|TRBJ2-7|TRBD2
CASSLTVTSGLSYEQYF
TGTGCCAGCAGCTTGACGGTTACTAGCGGCCTCTCCTACGAGCAGTACTTC
>TRBV13|TRBJ2-7|-
CASSPRRDSYEQYF
TGTGCCAGCAGTCCACGCAGGGACTCCTACGAGCAGTACTTC
>TRBV6-1|TRBJ1-2|-
CASSQWWQGSAGYTF
TGTGCCAGCAGCCAATGGTGGCAGGGCTCGGCTGGCTACACCTTC
>TRBV30|TRBJ2-1|TRBD2
CAWSAGLAGANEQFF
TGTGCCTGGAGCGCGGGACTAGCGGGGGCCAATGAGCAGTTCTTC
>TRBV9|TRBJ2-7|-
CASSPGGGVDFYEQYF
TGTGCCAGCAGCCCCGGTGGAGGGGTGGACTTCTACGAGCAGTACTTC
>TRBV19|TRBJ1-6|TRBD1
CASSITRPDRANSPLHF
TGTGCCAGTAGTATCACCCGGCCCGACAGGGCGAATTCACCCCTCCACTTT
>TRBV11-1|TRBJ1-1|TRBD1
CASSLYGQGNTEAFF
TGTGCCAGCAGCTTATACGGACAGGGGAACACTGAAGCTTTCTTT
>TRBV7-2|TRBJ1-4|TRBD1
CASSKGQDNEKLFF
TGTGCCAGCAGTAAGGGACAGGATAATGAAAAACTGTTTTTT
>TRBV28|TRBJ1-2|TRBD1
CASSTGTGGNYGYTF
TGTGCCAGCAGCACCGGGACAGGAGGGAACTATGGCTACACCTTC
>TRBV10-3|TRBJ2-7|-
CAISESREVYEQYF
TGTGCCATCAGTGAGAGCCGGGAAGTATACGAGCAGTACTTC
>TRBV5-1|TRBJ2-7|-
CASSSTSNPLYEQYF
TGCGCCAGCAGCTCAACTAGCAATCCTCTTTACGAGCAGTACTTC
>TRBV29-1|TRBJ2-3|TRBD2
CSVREGETSTDTQYF
TGCAGCGTCCGGGAGGGGGAGACTAGCACAGATACGCAGTATTTT
>TRBV11-2|TRBJ2-3|-
CASSLDRSTDTQYF
TGTGCCAGCAGCTTAGACAGGAGCACAGATACGCAGTATTTT
>TRBV28|TRBJ1-1|-
CASALGLRAFF
TGTGCCAGCGCCCTCGGGTTAAGGGCTTTCTTT
>TRBV28|TRBJ1-1|TRBD1
CASSSLTGGVFKAFF
TGTGCCAGCAGTTCCCTGACAGGGGGCGTTTTTAAAGCTTTCTTT
>TRBV5-1|TRBJ1-2|TRBD1
CASSSYTGGASDGYTF
TGCGCCAGCAGCTCATATACAGGGGGGGCCTCGGATGGCTACACCTTC
>TRBV30|TRBJ1-1|TRBD1
CAWGDRENTEAFF
TGTGCCTGGGGCGACAGGGAGAACACTGAAGCTTTCTTT
>TRBV19|TRBJ2-3|-
CASSITGDPDTQYF
TGTGCCAGTAGTATAACGGGGGACCCAGATACGCAGTATTTT
>TRBV5-1|TRBJ2-3|TRBD1
CASSLNGQGASDTQYF
TGCGCCAGCAGCTTGAACGGACAGGGGGCTAGTGATACGCAGTATTTT
>TRBV6-4|TRBJ2-1|-
CASARKRQGYNEQFF
TGTGCCAGCGCTCGTAAGCGCCAGGGCTACAATGAGCAGTTCTTC
>TRBV19|TRBJ1-1|-
CASSMERMNTEAFF
TGTGCCAGTAGTATGGAGAGGATGAACACTGAAGCTTTCTTT
>TRBV6-5|TRBJ1-4|-
CASSYGGGGTNEKLFF
TGTGCCAGCAGTTACGGGGGAGGGGGGACTAATGAAAAACTGTTTTTT
>TRBV5-1|TRBJ2-1|TRBD2
CASSPGTSAHEQFF
TGCGCCAGCAGCCCCGGGACTAGCGCCCATGAGCAGTTCTTC
>TRBV29-1|TRBJ1-1|-
CSVTVRLAEGRNTEAFF
TGCAGCGTTACCGTTCGTCTAGCCGAGGGCCGGAACACTGAAGCTTTCTTT
>TRBV5-6|TRBJ1-1|-
CASSLGAGNTEAFF
TGTGCCAGCAGCTTAGGGGCTGGGAACACTGAAGCTTTCTTT
>TRBV7-2|TRBJ1-2|TRBD1
CASSLAGQGDYGYTF
TGTGCCAGCAGCTTAGCCGGACAGGGGGACTATGGCTACACCTTC
>TRBV6-4|TRBJ1-2|TRBD1
CASKEGASGGYTF
TGTGCCAGCAAAGAGGGGGCAAGTGGTGGCTACACCTTC
>TRBV9|TRBJ2-1|-
CASTFGVGSSYNEQFF
TGTGCCAGCACCTTCGGGGTGGGAAGCTCCTACAATGAGCAGTTCTTC
>TRBV2|TRBJ2-2|-
CASCRDTANTGELFF
TGTGCCAGCTGTCGGGACACCGCGAACACCGGGGAGCTGTTTTTT
>TRBV4-1|TRBJ2-7|-
CASSQETPMGVQYF
TGCGCCAGCAGCCAAGAAACCCCGATGGGCGTGCAGTACTTC
>TRBV5-1|TRBJ2-1|TRBD2
CASSLQKAFGGGKSAQFF
TGCGCCAGCAGCTTACAGAAAGCCTTTGGCGGGGGGAAGTCGGCGCAGTTCTTC
>TRBV5-1|TRBJ2-7|TRBD1
CASSWTGSYEQYF
TGCGCCAGCAGCTGGACAGGGTCCTACGAGCAGTACTTC
>TRBV5-8|TRBJ2-7|-
CASSDWTDSATRYEQYF
TGTGCCAGCAGCGACTGGACAGATAGCGCTACTCGCTACGAGCAGTACTTC
>TRBV10-3|TRBJ1-1|TRBD1
CAITAGQMNTEAFF
TGTGCCATCACTGCGGGACAGATGAACACTGAAGCTTTCTTT
>TRBV11-2|TRBJ1-3|-
CASSSTTTGNTIYF
TGTGCCAGCAGCTCCACTACCACTGGAAACACCATATATTTT
>TRBV6-1|TRBJ2-1|-
CASSNSIIYEQFF
TGTGCCAGCTCGAATAGCATTATTTATGAGCAGTTCTTC
>TRBV4-2|TRBJ2-5|TRBD2
CASSGTSGPQETQYF
TGTGCCAGCAGCGGGACTAGCGGCCCCCAAGAGACCCAGTACTTC
>TRBV30|TRBJ1-2|TRBD1
CAWSTGTGDGIYGYTF
TGTGCCTGGAGTACCGGGACAGGGGACGGGATCTATGGCTACACCTTC
>TRBV28|TRBJ1-5|-
CASSLRGGGQPQHF
TGTGCCAGCAGTTTGAGGGGGGGCGGTCAGCCCCAGCATTTT
>TRBV6-5|TRBJ2-1|-
CASSFGTRRLGEQFF
TGTGCCAGCAGTTTCGGGACAAGAAGGTTAGGGGAGCAGTTCTTC